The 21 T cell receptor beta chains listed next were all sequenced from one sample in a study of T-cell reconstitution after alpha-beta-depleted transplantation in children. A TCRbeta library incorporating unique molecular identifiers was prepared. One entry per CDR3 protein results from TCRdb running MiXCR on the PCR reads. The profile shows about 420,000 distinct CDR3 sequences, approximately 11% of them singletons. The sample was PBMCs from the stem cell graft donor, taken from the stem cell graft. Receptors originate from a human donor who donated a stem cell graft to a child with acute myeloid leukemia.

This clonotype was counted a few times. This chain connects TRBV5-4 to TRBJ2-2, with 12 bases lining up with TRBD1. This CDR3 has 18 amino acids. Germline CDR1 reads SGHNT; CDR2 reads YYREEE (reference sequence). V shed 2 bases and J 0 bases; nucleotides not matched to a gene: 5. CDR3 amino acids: CASSFGGTGGANTGELFF. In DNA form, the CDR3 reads TGTGCCAGCAGCTTCGGGGGGACAGGGGGCGCGAACACCGGGGAGCTGTTTTTT. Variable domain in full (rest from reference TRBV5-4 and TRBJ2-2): ETGVTQSPTHLIKTRGQQVTLRCSSQSGHNTVSWYQQALGQGPQFIFQYYREEENGRGNFPPRFSGLQFPNYSSELNVNALELDDSALYLCASSFGGTGGANTGELFFGEGSRLTVL.

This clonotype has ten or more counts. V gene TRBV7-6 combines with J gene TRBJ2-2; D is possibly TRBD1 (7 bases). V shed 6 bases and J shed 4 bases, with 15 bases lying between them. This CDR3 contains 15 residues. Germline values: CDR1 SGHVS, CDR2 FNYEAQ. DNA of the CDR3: TGTGCCAGCAGACTCGCAGGGGGGAGCACCGGGGAGCTGTTTTTT. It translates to CASRLAGGSTGELFF. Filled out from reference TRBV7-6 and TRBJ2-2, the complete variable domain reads GAGVSQSPRYKVTKRGQDVALRCDPISGHVSLYWYRQALGQGPEFLTYFNYEAQQDKSGLPNDRFSAERPEGSISTLTIQRTEQRDSAMYRCASRLAGGSTGELFFGEGSRLTVL.

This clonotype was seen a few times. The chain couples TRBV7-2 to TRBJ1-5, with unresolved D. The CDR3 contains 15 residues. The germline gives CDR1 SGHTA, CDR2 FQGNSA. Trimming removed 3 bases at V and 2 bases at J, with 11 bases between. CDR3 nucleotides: TGTGCCAGCAGCTTCGGGGTTACGGGCAATCAGCCCCAGCATTTT. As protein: CASSFGVTGNQPQHF.

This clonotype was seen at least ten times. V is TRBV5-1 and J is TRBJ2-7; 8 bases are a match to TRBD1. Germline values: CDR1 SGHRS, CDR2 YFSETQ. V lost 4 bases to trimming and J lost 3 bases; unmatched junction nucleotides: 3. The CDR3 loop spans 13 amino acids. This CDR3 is CASSPTGDYEQYV. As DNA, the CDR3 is TGCGCCAGCAGCCCGACAGGGGACTACGAGCAGTACGTC.

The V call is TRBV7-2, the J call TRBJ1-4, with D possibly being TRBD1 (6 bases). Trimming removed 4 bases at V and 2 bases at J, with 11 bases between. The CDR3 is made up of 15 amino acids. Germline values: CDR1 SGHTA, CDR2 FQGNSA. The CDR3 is CASSWQGLTNEKLFF. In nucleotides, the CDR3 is TGTGCCAGCAGCTGGCAGGGGCTGACTAATGAAAAACTGTTTTTT.

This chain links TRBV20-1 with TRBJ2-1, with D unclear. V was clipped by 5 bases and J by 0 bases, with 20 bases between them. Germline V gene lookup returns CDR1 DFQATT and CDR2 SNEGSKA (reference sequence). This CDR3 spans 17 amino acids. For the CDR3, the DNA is TGCAGTGCTGGCAATACCGCCATCGAGAGCTCCTACAATGAGCAGTTCTTC. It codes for CSAGNTAIESSYNEQFF.

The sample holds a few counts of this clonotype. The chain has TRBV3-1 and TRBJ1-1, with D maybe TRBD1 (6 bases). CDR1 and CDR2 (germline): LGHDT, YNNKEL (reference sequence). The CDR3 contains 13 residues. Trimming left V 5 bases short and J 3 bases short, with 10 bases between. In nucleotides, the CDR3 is TGTGCCAGCAGCGAAAGGACAGACACTGAAGCTTTCTTT. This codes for CASSERTDTEAFF. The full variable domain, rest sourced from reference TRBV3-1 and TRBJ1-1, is DTAVSQTPKYLVTQMGNDKSIKCEQNLGHDTMYWYKQDSKKFLKIMFSYNNKELIINETVPNRFSPKSPDKAHLNLHINSLELGDSAVYFCASSERTDTEAFFGQGTRLTVV.

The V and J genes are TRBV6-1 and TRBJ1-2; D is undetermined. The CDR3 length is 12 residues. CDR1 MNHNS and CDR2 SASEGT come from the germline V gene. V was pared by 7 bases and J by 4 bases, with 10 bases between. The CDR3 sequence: CASIPEIYGYTF. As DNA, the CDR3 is TGTGCCAGCATCCCCGAGATCTATGGCTACACCTTC.

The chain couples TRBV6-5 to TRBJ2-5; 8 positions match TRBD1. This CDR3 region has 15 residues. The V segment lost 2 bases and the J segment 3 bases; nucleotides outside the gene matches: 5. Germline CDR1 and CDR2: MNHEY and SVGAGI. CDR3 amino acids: CASSYAWDRKETQYF. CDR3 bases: TGTGCCAGCAGTTACGCCTGGGACAGGAAAGAGACCCAGTACTTC.

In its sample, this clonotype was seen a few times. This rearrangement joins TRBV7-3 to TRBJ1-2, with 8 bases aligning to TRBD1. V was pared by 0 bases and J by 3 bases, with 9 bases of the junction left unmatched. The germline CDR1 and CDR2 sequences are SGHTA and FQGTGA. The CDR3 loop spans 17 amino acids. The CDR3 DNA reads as TGTGCCAGCAGCTTAACTCCGTTGCAGGGGGCGGACTATGGCTACACCTTC. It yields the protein CASSLTPLQGADYGYTF.

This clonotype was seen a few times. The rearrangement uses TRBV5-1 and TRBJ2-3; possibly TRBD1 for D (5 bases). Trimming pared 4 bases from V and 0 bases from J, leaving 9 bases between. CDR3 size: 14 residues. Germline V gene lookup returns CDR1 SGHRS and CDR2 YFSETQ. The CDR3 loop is CASSPDRSTDTQYF. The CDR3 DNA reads TGCGCCAGCAGCCCCGACAGAAGCACAGATACGCAGTATTTT.

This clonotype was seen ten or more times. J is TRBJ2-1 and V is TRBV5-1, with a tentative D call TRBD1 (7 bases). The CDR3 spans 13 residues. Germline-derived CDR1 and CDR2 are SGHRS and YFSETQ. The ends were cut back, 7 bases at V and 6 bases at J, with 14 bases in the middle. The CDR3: CASQPGGFNEQFF. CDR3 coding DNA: TGCGCCAGCCAACCAGGGGGGTTCAATGAGCAGTTCTTC.

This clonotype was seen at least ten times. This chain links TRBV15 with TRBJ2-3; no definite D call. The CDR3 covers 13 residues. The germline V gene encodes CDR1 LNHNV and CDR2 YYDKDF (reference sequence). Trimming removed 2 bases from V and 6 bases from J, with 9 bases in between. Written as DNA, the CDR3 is TGTGCCACCAGCAGAAGTACTGGCGATACGCAGTATTTT. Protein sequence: CATSRSTGDTQYF.

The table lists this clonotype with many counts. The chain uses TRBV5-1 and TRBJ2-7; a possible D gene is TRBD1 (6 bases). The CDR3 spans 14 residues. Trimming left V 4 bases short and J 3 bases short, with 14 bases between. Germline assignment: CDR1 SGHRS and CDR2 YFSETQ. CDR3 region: CASSRRDRNYEQYV. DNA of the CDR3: TGCGCCAGCAGCAGACGTGACAGGAACTACGAGCAGTACGTC.

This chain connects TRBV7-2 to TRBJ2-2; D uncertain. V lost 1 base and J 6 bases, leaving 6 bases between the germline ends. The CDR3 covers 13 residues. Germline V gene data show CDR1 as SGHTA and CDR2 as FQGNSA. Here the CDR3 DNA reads TGTGCCAGCAGCTTAGTTGTCTCCGGGGAGCTGTTTTTT. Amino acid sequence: CASSLVVSGELFF.

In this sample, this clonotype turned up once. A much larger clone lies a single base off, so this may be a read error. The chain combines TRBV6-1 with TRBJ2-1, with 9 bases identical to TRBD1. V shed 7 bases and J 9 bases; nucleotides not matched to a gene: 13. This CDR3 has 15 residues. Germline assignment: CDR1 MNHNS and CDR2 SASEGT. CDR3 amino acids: CASTEGQGISSEQFF. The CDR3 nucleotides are TGTGCCAGCACCGAGGGACAGGGAATTTCAAGTGAGCAGTTCTTC.

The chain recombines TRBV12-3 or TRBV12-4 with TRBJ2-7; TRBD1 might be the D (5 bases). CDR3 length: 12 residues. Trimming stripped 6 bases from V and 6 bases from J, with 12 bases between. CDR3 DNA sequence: TGTGCCAGCAGCTCCAGGGTCGGCGAGCAGTACGTC. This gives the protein CASSSRVGEQYV.

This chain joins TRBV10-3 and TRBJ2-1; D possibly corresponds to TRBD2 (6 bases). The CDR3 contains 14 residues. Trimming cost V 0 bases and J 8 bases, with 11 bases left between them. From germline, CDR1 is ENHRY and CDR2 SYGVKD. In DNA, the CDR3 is TGTGCCATCAGTGAGTCGGGGCCGGGGGATGAGCAGTTCTTC. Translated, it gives CAISESGPGDEQFF.

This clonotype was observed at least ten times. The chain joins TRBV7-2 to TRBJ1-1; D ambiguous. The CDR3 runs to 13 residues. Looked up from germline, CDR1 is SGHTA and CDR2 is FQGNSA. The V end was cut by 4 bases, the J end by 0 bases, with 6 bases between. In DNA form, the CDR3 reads TGTGCCAGCAGCTCCCTAATGAACACTGAAGCTTTCTTT. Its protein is CASSSLMNTEAFF.

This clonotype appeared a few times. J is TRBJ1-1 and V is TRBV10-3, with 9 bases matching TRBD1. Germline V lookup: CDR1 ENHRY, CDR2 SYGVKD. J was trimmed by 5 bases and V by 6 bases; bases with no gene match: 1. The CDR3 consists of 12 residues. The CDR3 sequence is CAIRTGGTEAFF. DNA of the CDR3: TGTGCCATCAGGACAGGGGGGACTGAAGCTTTCTTT.

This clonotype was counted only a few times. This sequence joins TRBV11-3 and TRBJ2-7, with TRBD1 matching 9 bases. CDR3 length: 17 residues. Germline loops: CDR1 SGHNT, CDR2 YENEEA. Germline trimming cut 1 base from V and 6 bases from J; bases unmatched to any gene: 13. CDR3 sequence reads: CASSLGISTDRGVEQYF. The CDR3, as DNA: TGTGCCAGCAGCTTAGGTATAAGTACGGACAGGGGTGTCGAGCAGTACTTC.